This T cell receptor (beta chain) was recorded in a study of blood T cell repertoires in COVID-19. As for the study in general: Collection of acute and convalescent COVID-19 samples took place in the United States, Italy and Spain.

V lost 4 bases and J lost 3; bases outside the gene matches: 12. Germline lookup yields CDR1 MNHEY and CDR2 SVGEGT. The CDR3 contains 17 residues. Per the original methods: The authors estimated nucleated cell counts from reference gene primer amplification. Only in-frame clones appear in the TCRdb table, and some are missing; sequencing was by immunoSEQ multiplex PCR. V, J and clone size are those of that table, while D and trimming were read from the DNA. The sample records under 80,000 clones, about four fifths being singletons. The chain links TRBV6-2 or TRBV6-3 to TRBJ2-7, with 10 positions matching TRBD1. This sequence was found in a human donor in a cohort sampled during active COVID-19. The sample was peripheral blood. CDR3 sequence: CASSSPVRDRGLYEQYF. As DNA, the CDR3 is TGTGCCAGCAGTTCGCCTGTTCGGGACAGGGGACTCTACGAGCAGTACTTC.